A selection of T cell receptor beta chains follows, all from one sample in a study of beta chain features in type 1 diabetes. Data came from immunoSEQ multiplex PCR; TCRdb stores just in-frame clones and leaves some out. In the table there are around 250,000 clones, about 30% of which are singletons. Sequenced material: central memory CD4+ T cells from blood. The source is a man between 25 and 39 years old in good health. Both conserved end residues are part of each CDR3. Fields, in order: clone size, D gene, V gene, J gene, CDR3 DNA, CDR3 protein. A D gene is named only where the DNA matches it firmly. A clone size is listed for some rows: how often the clone was seen (once, few, many), or a class if it is expanded.

-	TRBD2	TRBV7-6	TRBJ2-3	TGTGCCAGCAGCTCCGGTAGCGGGGGGACAGATACGCAGTATTTT	CASSSGSGGTDTQYF
-	TRBD2	TRBV15	TRBJ2-3	TGTGCCACCAGCAGAGATGGTAGCGGGCCTACAGATACGCAGTATTTT	CATSRDGSGPTDTQYF
few	-	TRBV12-5	TRBJ1-2	TGTGCTAGTGGTTTATTAACGGCCACCTTC	CASGLLTATF
-	-	TRBV5-1	TRBJ2-5	TGCGCCAGCAGCTTGTCATATGGGGGTTCGAGAGAGACCCAGTACTTC	CASSLSYGGSRETQYF
few	TRBD2	TRBV5-1	TRBJ2-3	TGCGCCAGCAGCTCCACACTAGCGGGCCACACAGATACGCAGTATTTT	CASSSTLAGHTDTQYF
-	TRBD1	TRBV6-5	TRBJ2-7	TGTGCCAGCAGTTACTCGAGGGACAGCTCCTACGAGCAGTACTTC	CASSYSRDSSYEQYF
few	TRBD1	TRBV5-5	TRBJ1-1	TGTGCCAGCAGCCTCCTTGGGACAGTCATGAACACTGAAGCTTTCTTT	CASSLLGTVMNTEAFF
few	TRBD1	TRBV15	TRBJ2-3	TGTGCCACCAGCAGAGTCCAGGGGGCGCGTAGCACAGATACGCAGTATTTT	CATSRVQGARSTDTQYF
-	TRBD1	TRBV6-5	TRBJ2-7	TGTGCCAGCAGTTATTGGCAGGGGGTAGACGAGCAGTACTTC	CASSYWQGVDEQYF
-	TRBD1	TRBV10-3	TRBJ1-1	TGTGCCATCAGTGGACAGGGGAGTGTAGCTGAAGCTTTCTTT	CAISGQGSVAEAFF
-	-	TRBV27	TRBJ1-1	TGTGCCAGCACTAATAGAGGACAGTTCATGAACACTGAAGCTTTCTTT	CASTNRGQFMNTEAFF
-	TRBD1	TRBV7-7	TRBJ2-5	TGTGCCAGCAGCTTAGGGACAGGGGTCCAAGAGACCCAGTACTTC	CASSLGTGVQETQYF
few	-	TRBV29-1	TRBJ1-1	TGCAGCGTTGGGTGGATAGATGAAGCTTTCTTT	CSVGWIDEAFF
-	-	TRBV11-3	TRBJ2-6	TGTGCCAGCAGCTCCGCTGGCGCCAACGTCCTGACTTTC	CASSSAGANVLTF
-	-	TRBV21-1	TRBJ2-3	TGTGCCAGCAGCTCCCCAGGGGGGACAGAACCTAGCACAGATACGCAGTATTTT	CASSSPGGTEPSTDTQYF
few	-	TRBV5-6	TRBJ2-4	TGTGCCAGCAGCGTGAGAGGGTTCGGAAACATTCAGTACTTC	CASSVRGFGNIQYF
-	TRBD1	TRBV5-4	TRBJ1-1	TGTGCCAGCAGCTCAGGACTGACAGGGTGGGGGCCTGAAGCTTTCTTT	CASSSGLTGWGPEAFF
-	-	TRBV7-2	TRBJ2-7	TGTGCCAGCAGCTTAGAGACCTACGAGCAGTACTTC	CASSLETYEQYF
-	-	TRBV15	TRBJ2-7	TGTGCCACCAGCAGAGATCAATATGAGACAGCCATCTTC	CATSRDQYETAIF
-	-	TRBV30	TRBJ1-1	TGTGCCTGGGAGGTTGGGTACAACACTGAAGCTTTCTTT	CAWEVGYNTEAFF
-	-	TRBV7-8	TRBJ1-1	TGTGCCAGCAGCTTATCGGGGCGAGGTCAGAATCGGGCTTTCTTT	CASSLSGRGQNRAFF
few	-	TRBV18	TRBJ1-4	TGTGCCAGCTCACTACAAGCTGATAATGAAAAACTGTTTTTT	CASSLQADNEKLFF
-	TRBD1	TRBV30	TRBJ2-1	TGTGCCTGGATAGGGACAGGGGCTTACAATGAGCAGTTCTTC	CAWIGTGAYNEQFF
-	TRBD1	TRBV30	TRBJ1-3	TGTGCCTGGAGTGCCCTAGGGGGCCCTGGAAACACCATATATTTT	CAWSALGGPGNTIYF
-	-	TRBV30	TRBJ1-1	TGTGCCTGGAGTGAGACACAAGCTTTCTTT	CAWSETQAFF
-	-	TRBV28	TRBJ2-4	TGTGCCAGCAGTTTCTCGATGATAGCCAAAAACATTCAGTACTTC	CASSFSMIAKNIQYF
many	-	TRBV6-5	TRBJ2-3	TGTGCCAGCAGTTACTCCCAGGGGCCCGCAGATACGCAGTATTTT	CASSYSQGPADTQYF
-	-	TRBV10-3	TRBJ1-1	TGTGCCATCATCCGGGAAATGAACACTGAAGCTTTCTTT	CAIIREMNTEAFF
once	-	TRBV15	TRBJ2-5	TGTGCCACCAGCGGCAGGGGTCGAGAGACCCAGTACTTC	CATSGRGRETQYF
few	TRBD2	TRBV4-1	TRBJ2-4	TGCGCCAGCAGCCGAGCGGGACTAGCGGAAAAAAACATTCAGTACTTC	CASSRAGLAEKNIQYF
few	-	TRBV5-1	TRBJ1-1	TGCGCCAGCTACGATGGACAGCTTGGGGAAGCTTTCTTT	CASYDGQLGEAFF
few	TRBD2	TRBV30	TRBJ2-5	TGTGCCTGGAGCGCGGGACTAGGGGGAGGAGAGACCCAGTACTTC	CAWSAGLGGGETQYF
-	TRBD2	TRBV7-2	TRBJ2-5	TGTGCCAGCAGCCAACTAGCGGGAGCGAGAGAGACCCAGTACTTC	CASSQLAGARETQYF
-	TRBD2	TRBV11-3	TRBJ2-2	TGTGCCAGCAGCCACGGGACTAGCCGGAATGCCGGGGAGCTGTTTTTT	CASSHGTSRNAGELFF
-	TRBD2	TRBV5-4	TRBJ2-3	TGTGCCAGCAGCGTGGGACTAGCGGGCACAGATACGCAGTATTTT	CASSVGLAGTDTQYF
-	TRBD2	TRBV5-1	TRBJ2-3	TGCGCCAGCAGCAGGGCGGTGTCGGCGGGGGGGCCGAGCAGCACAGATACGCAGTATTTT	CASSRAVSAGGPSSTDTQYF